One TCR beta chain is described in this entry. Antigen specificity is unknown. The table came from immunoSEQ multiplex PCR; TCRdb's copy has only in-frame clones and leaves some out. The repertoire consists of about 2.4 million clones, with 90% to 95% occurring once and the leading ten covering about 0.39%. The entry originates in a study of shared clonotypes between healthy human individuals. Study results and limitations: Among several donors, about 5% of naive CD4 clonotypes were found in common.

Germline V gives CDR1 MDHEN, CDR2 SYDVKM. The V end was cut by 3 bases, the J end by 2 bases, with 11 bases between. CDR3 size: 14 residues. Those who donated, Caucasian adults without exception, all lived in Nashville, Tennessee. The chain employs TRBV28 and TRBJ2-7; D not resolved. The receptor comes from a man between 18 and 35 years old in good health. Some clones in this sample may be carry-over from other donors' samples. The sequenced material came from naive CD4+ T cells from PBMCs. Subset described: CD45RA+ positively selected. The CDR3 loop reads CASSLYAQAYEQYF. The DNA of the CDR3 is TGTGCCAGCAGTTTGTACGCTCAGGCCTACGAGCAGTACTTC.